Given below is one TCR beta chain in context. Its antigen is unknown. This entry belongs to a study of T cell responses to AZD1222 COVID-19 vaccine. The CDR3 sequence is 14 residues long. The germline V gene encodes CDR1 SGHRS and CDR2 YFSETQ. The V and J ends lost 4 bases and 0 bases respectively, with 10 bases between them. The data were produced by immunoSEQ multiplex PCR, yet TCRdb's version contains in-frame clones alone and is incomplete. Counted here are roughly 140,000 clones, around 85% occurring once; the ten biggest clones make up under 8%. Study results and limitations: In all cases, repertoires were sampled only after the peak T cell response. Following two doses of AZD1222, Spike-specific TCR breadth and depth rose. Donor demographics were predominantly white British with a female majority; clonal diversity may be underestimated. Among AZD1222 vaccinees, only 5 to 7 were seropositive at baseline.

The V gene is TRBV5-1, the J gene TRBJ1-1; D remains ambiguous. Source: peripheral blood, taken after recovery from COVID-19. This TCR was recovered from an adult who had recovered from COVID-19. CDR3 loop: CASSPTKMNTEAFF. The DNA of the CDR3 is TGCGCCAGCAGCCCCACGAAAATGAACACTGAAGCTTTCTTT.